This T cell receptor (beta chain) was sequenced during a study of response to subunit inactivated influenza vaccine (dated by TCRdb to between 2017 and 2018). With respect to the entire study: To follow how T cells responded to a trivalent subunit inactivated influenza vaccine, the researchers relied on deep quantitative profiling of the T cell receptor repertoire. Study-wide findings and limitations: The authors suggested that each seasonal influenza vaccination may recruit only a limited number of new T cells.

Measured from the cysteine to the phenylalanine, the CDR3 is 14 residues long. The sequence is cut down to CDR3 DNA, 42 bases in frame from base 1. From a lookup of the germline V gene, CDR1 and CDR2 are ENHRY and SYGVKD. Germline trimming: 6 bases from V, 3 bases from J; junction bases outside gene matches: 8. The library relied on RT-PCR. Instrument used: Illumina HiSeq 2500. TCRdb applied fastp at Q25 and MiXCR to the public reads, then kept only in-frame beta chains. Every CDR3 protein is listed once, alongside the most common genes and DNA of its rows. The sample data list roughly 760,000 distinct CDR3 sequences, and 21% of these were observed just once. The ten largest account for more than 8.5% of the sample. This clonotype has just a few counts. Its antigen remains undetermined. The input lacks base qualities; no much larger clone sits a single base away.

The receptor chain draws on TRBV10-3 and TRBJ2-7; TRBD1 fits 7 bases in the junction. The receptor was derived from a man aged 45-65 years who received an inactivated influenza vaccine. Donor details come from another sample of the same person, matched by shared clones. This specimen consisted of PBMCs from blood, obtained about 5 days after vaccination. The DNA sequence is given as TGTGCCATCAGCGAGGGGACAGACTTCTACGAGCAGTACTTC. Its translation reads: CAISEGTDFYEQYF.